The 23 T cell receptor beta chains reported below all come from one sample, sequenced in a study of T cells after yellow fever vaccination. One entry per CDR3 protein, called by TCRdb with MiXCR from the 5' RACE reads. The sample lists about 340,000 distinct CDR3 sequences, 3% to 4.5% seen once, with approximately 24% in the top ten. The source material was PBMCs, sampled 5 days after the yellow fever booster vaccination. These receptors came from a young man who received the YFV17D yellow fever vaccine.

The chain employs TRBV7-2 and TRBJ2-5; weak D call: TRBD1 (5 bases). Germline V lookup: CDR1 SGHTA, CDR2 FQGNSA. V was cut by 6 bases and J by 0 bases, with 14 bases left in between. The CDR3 length is 15 residues. CDR3 in DNA: TGTGCCAGCAGTCCAAGGGGCAGGTACCAAGAGACCCAGTACTTC. It encodes CASSPRGRYQETQYF.

Details on this clonotype: Germline is not matched at one junction end, which may reflect a read error. V and J are TRBV7-2 and TRBJ2-3; weak D call: TRBD2 (5 bases). The CDR3 is 15 amino acids. CDR1 and CDR2 (germline): SGHTA, FQGNSA. The CDR3 DNA follows: TGTGCCAGCAGTTGCTGCGGGTCCCCCCACAGATACGCAGTATTT. This gives the protein CASSCCGSPHRYAVF. Filled out from reference TRBV7-2 and TRBJ2-3, the complete variable domain reads GAGVSQSPSNKVTEKGKDVELRCDPISGHTALYWYRQSLGQGLEFLIYFQGNSAPDKSGLPSDRFSAERTGGSVSTLTIQRTQQEDSAVYLCASSCCGSPHRYAVFGPGTRLTVL.

V usage is TRBV4-3 and J usage is TRBJ2-1; D remains ambiguous. The V end lost 1 base, the J end lost 0 bases, and 7 bases lay between the germline ends. The CDR3 has 15 residues. Germline CDR1 and CDR2: LGHNA and YSLEER. CDR3 region: CASSQVPGSYNEQFF. As DNA, the CDR3 is TGCGCCAGCAGCCAAGTTCCTGGCTCCTACAATGAGCAGTTCTTC.

This clonotype occurred many times. The chain has TRBV6-5 and TRBJ1-1; maybe TRBD1 (5 bases). The CDR3 spans 13 residues. Trimming took off 2 bases at V and 3 bases at J, with 7 bases between the two ends. CDR1 and CDR2 (germline): MNHEY, SVGAGI. The CDR3 DNA reads as TGTGCCAGCAGTTACGGGGGGGACACTGAAGCTTTCTTT. The encoded protein is CASSYGGDTEAFF.

This clonotype has a handful of counts. This chain joins TRBV12-1 and TRBJ1-1. TRBV12-1 is recorded as a pseudogene. The CDR3 is 9 residues long. CDR3 DNA sequence: TGTGGCAGGAAAACTGAAGCTTTCTTT. Its translation: CGRKTEAFF.

This clonotype was recorded many times. The chain couples TRBV7-2 to TRBJ2-5, with D perhaps matching TRBD1 or TRBD2 (5 bases each). The CDR3 is 18 amino acids. V was shortened by 1 base and J by 2 bases, with 20 bases between the two germline ends. Germline loops: CDR1 SGHTA, CDR2 FQGNSA. CDR3 protein: CASSLGVSGPEAQETQYF. CDR3 nucleotides: TGTGCCAGCAGCTTAGGGGTTTCGGGGCCCGAAGCGCAAGAGACCCAGTACTTC.

In its sample, this clonotype was seen many times. The gene calls are TRBV20-1 and TRBJ2-1; the match to TRBD2 covers 11 bases. Germline CDR1 reads DFQATT; CDR2 reads SNEGSKA (reference sequence). The CDR3 contains 14 residues. Trimming cost V 6 bases and J 4 bases; bases outside gene matches: 5. CDR3 amino acids: CSAGGTSGYNEQFF. The CDR3 coding sequence is TGCAGTGCAGGGGGGACTAGCGGTTACAATGAGCAGTTCTTC.

This clonotype was counted many times. Here the CDR3 reads CASSSEGLAYEQYF. The CDR3 nucleotides read TGTGCCAGCAGCTCGGAGGGACTGGCCTACGAGCAGTACTTC. This chain connects TRBV11-1 to TRBJ2-7; tentatively, D is TRBD2 (6 bases). Germline CDR1 reads SGHAT; CDR2 reads FQDESV (reference sequence). CDR3 length: 14 amino acids. The V end was cut by 4 bases, the J end by 2 bases, with 12 bases between.

This clonotype was picked up a small number of times. V is TRBV7-2 and J is TRBJ1-5, with D possibly matching TRBD1 (6 bases). The CDR3 totals 19 residues. Germline V gene data show CDR1 as SGHTA and CDR2 as FQGNSA. Deletions cut 1 base from V and 0 bases from J, with 19 bases between. The CDR3 DNA follows: TGTGCCAGCAGCTTAGAGGGGGAGGACGGAACTTATAGCAATCAGCCCCAGCATTTT. This sequence encodes CASSLEGEDGTYSNQPQHF.

This clonotype was counted ten times or more. Here the CDR3 reads CASSLAALGTGGYTF. The CDR3 DNA reads as TGTGCCAGCAGCTTAGCGGCTTTGGGGACCGGTGGCTACACCTTC. The chain links TRBV7-9 to TRBJ1-2; perhaps TRBD1 as D (5 bases). Germline CDR1 reads SEHNR; CDR2 reads FQNEAQ (reference sequence). Trimming removed 0 bases from V and 7 bases from J, with 15 bases in between. This CDR3 has 15 amino acids.

The V gene is TRBV5-6, the J gene TRBJ2-6, with a tentative D call TRBD1 (6 bases). CDR1 and CDR2 (germline): SGHDT, YYEEEE. The CDR3 is 18 residues long. Trimming cost V 4 bases and J 0 bases, with 17 bases left between them. The CDR3, as DNA: TGTGCCAGCAGCAGGCCCGGGACATGGACCTCTGGGGCCAACGTCCTGACTTTC. Protein sequence: CASSRPGTWTSGANVLTF.

This clonotype was recorded at least ten times. The chain uses TRBV11-2 and TRBJ2-2, with 7 bases aligning to TRBD1. CDR1 and CDR2 (germline): SGHAT, FQNNGV. The CDR3 runs to 18 residues. V lost 5 bases, J lost 3 bases, and 15 bases stayed unmatched. This chain's CDR3 is CASSLLTMTGLYTGELFF. As DNA, the CDR3 is TGTGCCAGCAGCCTACTTACAATGACAGGGTTGTACACCGGGGAGCTGTTTTTT.

The chain recombines TRBV4-2 with TRBJ2-4; D is perhaps TRBD1 (5 bases). Trimming stripped 3 bases from V and 0 bases from J, with 12 bases between. Germline CDR1 is LGHNA and CDR2 is YNFKEQ. The CDR3 extends over 16 amino acids. CDR3 DNA sequence: TGTGCCAGCAGCCACCGACAGACTCTAGCCAAAAACATTCAGTACTTC. Encoded protein: CASSHRQTLAKNIQYF.

This clonotype was seen a few times. The rearrangement joins TRBV18 to TRBJ2-1; D uncertain. The CDR3 sequence is 12 residues long. V was clipped by 6 bases and J by 8 bases, with 11 bases between them. Germline-derived CDR1 and CDR2 are KGHSH and LQKENI. Here the CDR3 DNA reads TGTGCCAGCTCGACGGCCGGATATGAGCAGTTCTTC. Its translation is CASSTAGYEQFF.

This clonotype has at least ten counts. The chain is built from TRBV7-2 and TRBJ2-5; D gene ambiguous. Germline V gene lookup returns CDR1 SGHTA and CDR2 FQGNSA. The ends were cut back, 5 bases at V and 7 bases at J, with 8 bases in the middle. The CDR3 consists of 11 residues. For the CDR3, the DNA is TGTGCCAGCAGCAGACTCGTGACCCAGTACTTC. This gives the protein CASSRLVTQYF. Variable domain in full (rest from reference TRBV7-2 and TRBJ2-5): GAGVSQSPSNKVTEKGKDVELRCDPISGHTALYWYRQSLGQGLEFLIYFQGNSAPDKSGLPSDRFSAERTGGSVSTLTIQRTQQEDSAVYLCASSRLVTQYFGPGTRLLVL.

The gene calls are TRBV24-1 and TRBJ2-1, with 7 bases lining up with TRBD2. The germline CDR1 and CDR2 sequences are KGHDR and SFDVKD. The CDR3 has 15 residues. V lost 3 bases and J lost 9; bases outside the gene matches: 10. This chain's CDR3 is CATSDPDSGGGEQFF. CDR3 coding DNA: TGTGCCACCAGTGATCCCGACTCGGGCGGGGGTGAGCAGTTCTTC.

This clonotype was detected a few times. V is TRBV7-2 and J is TRBJ2-2, with D perhaps matching TRBD2 (7 bases). Germline V gene lookup returns CDR1 SGHTA and CDR2 FQGNSA. V was trimmed by 7 bases and J by 5 bases, leaving 20 bases between them. CDR3 size: 16 residues. CDR3 sequence (DNA): TGTGCCAGCACCAGAGGGTGGCGGGGGCTTACCGGGGAGCTGTTTTTT. It specifies CASTRGWRGLTGELFF.

This clonotype was seen repeatedly, ten times or more. This rearrangement joins TRBV5-1 to TRBJ1-2; possibly TRBD1 for D (5 bases). The CDR3 sequence is 14 residues long. Trimming shortened V by 0 bases and J by 2 bases, and 8 bases separated the two germline ends. Germline V gene data show CDR1 as SGHRS and CDR2 as YFSETQ. CDR3 sequence (DNA): TGCGCCAGCAGCTTGGAGGAGGGGAACTATGGCTACACCTTC. Protein sequence: CASSLEEGNYGYTF.

The chain has TRBV5-4 and TRBJ2-7; TRBD1 or TRBD2 may be the D gene (5 bases each). This CDR3 contains 13 residues. The ends were cut back, 0 bases at V and 9 bases at J, with 13 bases in the middle. Germline assignment: CDR1 SGHNT and CDR2 YYREEE (reference sequence). The CDR3 DNA is TGTGCCAGCAGCTTGGCTGACAGAGGGCGGCAGTACTTC. Protein: CASSLADRGRQYF. Drawing the rest from reference TRBV5-4 and TRBJ2-7, the complete variable domain is ETGVTQSPTHLIKTRGQQVTLRCSSQSGHNTVSWYQQALGQGPQFIFQYYREEENGRGNFPPRFSGLQFPNYSSELNVNALELDDSALYLCASSLADRGRQYFGPGTRLTVT.

This clonotype was seen ten or more times. This chain links TRBV5-1 with TRBJ2-1; unclear D gene. The CDR3 is 14 residues long. V lost 0 bases, J lost 0 bases, and 4 bases lay in between. Germline V gives CDR1 SGHRS, CDR2 YFSETQ. The CDR3 bases are TGCGCCAGCAGCTTGGGGAGCTCCTACAATGAGCAGTTCTTC. It specifies CASSLGSSYNEQFF. The whole variable domain, remainder taken from reference TRBV5-1 and TRBJ2-1, is KAGVTQTPRYLIKTRGQQVTLSCSPISGHRSVSWYQQTPGQGLQFLFEYFSETQRNKGNFPGRFSGRQFSNSRSEMNVSTLELGDSALYLCASSLGSSYNEQFFGPGTRLTVL.

At least ten counts were recorded for this clonotype. CDR3 in amino acids: CASSLATGGYNEQFF. CDR3 sequence (DNA): TGCGCCAGCAGCTTGGCCACAGGGGGGTACAATGAGCAGTTCTTC. This chain connects TRBV5-1 to TRBJ2-1, with 8 bases fitting TRBD1. The CDR3 totals 15 residues. The germline gives CDR1 SGHRS, CDR2 YFSETQ. J gave up 4 bases and V 0 bases, and 3 bases lay outside the gene matches.

This clonotype was detected a few times. The rearrangement links TRBV12-3 or TRBV12-4 to TRBJ2-1, with 9 bases fitting TRBD1. This CDR3 contains 15 residues. The ends lost 5 bases at V and 3 bases at J; junction bases unmatched: 5. CDR3 coding DNA: TGTGCCAGCAGTCCCGGGACAGGGTACTACAATGAGCAGTTCTTC. This translates into CASSPGTGYYNEQFF.

The V call is TRBV4-3, the J call TRBJ2-4; D tentatively fits TRBD1 or TRBD2 (5 bases each). Per germline, CDR1 LGHNA and CDR2 YSLEER. This CDR3 has 16 amino acids. The V end lost 4 bases, the J end lost 3 bases, and 16 bases lay between the germline ends. CDR3: CASSPRGGEGKNIQYF. CDR3 DNA sequence: TGCGCCAGCAGCCCTCGTGGGGGAGAGGGCAAAAACATTCAGTACTTC.